This is a list of T cell receptor beta chains from one sample in a study of shared clonotypes between healthy human individuals. Method: immunoSEQ multiplex PCR; TCRdb's copy keeps in-frame clones and lacks some. The sample holds roughly 2,500,000 clones, 80% to 95% seen once. The source material was naive CD4+ T cells from PBMCs. These receptors were obtained from a man aged 18 to 30 in good health. Some clones in this sample may be carry-over from other donors' samples. Each CDR3 is given with its conserved first and last residue. The order of the fields is clone size, J gene, V gene, D gene, CDR3 DNA, CDR3 protein. D genes are given only for firm matches. Only some rows state a clone size, as once, few, many or a class for expanded clones.

size: once; J: TRBJ1-1; V: TRBV19; D: -; DNA: TGTGCCAGTAGTTGGGGGGGGCGAACTGAAGCTTTCTTT; CDR3: CASSWGGRTEAFF
size: -; J: TRBJ1-2; V: TRBV5-5; D: -; DNA: TGTGCCAGCAGCTTGGAGTCCTCCGGGGGCTACACCTTC; CDR3: CASSLESSGGYTF
size: -; J: TRBJ1-2; V: TRBV10-3; D: -; DNA: TGTGCCATCACGGAAAGGATAAACTATGGCTACACCTTC; CDR3: CAITERINYGYTF
size: -; J: TRBJ2-7; V: TRBV25-1; D: -; DNA: TGTGCCAGCATCGGGACCGCTAGCTACGAGCAGTACTTC; CDR3: CASIGTASYEQYF
size: -; J: TRBJ2-2; V: TRBV19; D: TRBD2; DNA: TGTGCCAGTAGTATGGGGGGGTTCACCGGGGAGCTGTTTTTT; CDR3: CASSMGGFTGELFF
size: -; J: TRBJ2-1; V: TRBV9; D: TRBD2; DNA: TGTGCCAGCAGCGTAGGGTGGGGGACTAGGGACAATGAGCAGTTCTTC; CDR3: CASSVGWGTRDNEQFF
size: -; J: TRBJ2-1; V: TRBV4-2; D: -; DNA: TGTGCCAGCAGTCGGGACTCCCGAGGGATTAATGAGCAGTTCTTC; CDR3: CASSRDSRGINEQFF
size: -; J: TRBJ2-2; V: TRBV11-2; D: -; DNA: TGTGCCAGCAGCTTAGGCTTTGGGGAGCTGTTTTTT; CDR3: CASSLGFGELFF
size: -; J: TRBJ2-2; V: TRBV6-1; D: -; DNA: TGTGCCAGCAGGCCTTTCACCGGGGAGCTGTTTTTT; CDR3: CASRPFTGELFF
size: -; J: TRBJ2-7; V: TRBV29-1; D: TRBD2; DNA: TGCAGCGTTGTCGCCGTAGCGGGAGTAAACGAGCAGTACTTC; CDR3: CSVVAVAGVNEQYF
size: -; J: TRBJ2-7; V: TRBV4-2; D: TRBD2; DNA: TGTGCCAGCAGCCTTACGACTAGCGGGCCTTACGAGCAGTACTTC; CDR3: CASSLTTSGPYEQYF
size: -; J: TRBJ2-5; V: TRBV7-3; D: TRBD2; DNA: TGTGCCAGCAGCTTAACTCCGGGTAGCGGGAGTGAGACCCAGTACTTC; CDR3: CASSLTPGSGSETQYF
size: once; J: TRBJ1-2; V: TRBV12-5; D: -; DNA: TGTGCTAGTGGTTTGACAGGACAGTCCTATGGCTACACCTTC; CDR3: CASGLTGQSYGYTF
size: once; J: TRBJ1-2; V: TRBV30; D: -; DNA: TGTGCCCGGATGACGGTACCCCTCTATGGCTACACCTTC; CDR3: CARMTVPLYGYTF
size: few; J: TRBJ1-2; V: TRBV7-2; D: -; DNA: TGTGCCAGCAGCTTATCTACAGGGATGTTCGATGGCTACACCTTC; CDR3: CASSLSTGMFDGYTF
size: -; J: TRBJ2-2; V: TRBV18; D: TRBD2; DNA: TGTGCCAGCTCACCGGGACTAGCGCCTTTGAACACCGGGGAGCTGTTTTTT; CDR3: CASSPGLAPLNTGELFF
size: once; J: TRBJ2-6; V: TRBV19; D: TRBD1; DNA: TGTGCCAGTAGTCTGTTAGAGGGGGCGAGGGCCAACGTCCTGACTTTC; CDR3: CASSLLEGARANVLTF
size: -; J: TRBJ2-7; V: TRBV6-6; D: -; DNA: TGTGCCAGCACTGTGGGACGGGTCTACGAGCAGTACTTC; CDR3: CASTVGRVYEQYF
size: -; J: TRBJ2-7; V: TRBV28; D: TRBD2; DNA: TGTGCCAGCATCAGGACTAGCGGTCGGACGGGGCAGTACTTC; CDR3: CASIRTSGRTGQYF
size: -; J: TRBJ1-2; V: TRBV5-4; D: TRBD1; DNA: TGTGCCAGCAGCCCCCGCCCCGGGACAGGGGGCTATGGCTATGGCTACACCTTC; CDR3: CASSPRPGTGGYGYGYTF
size: -; J: TRBJ1-1; V: TRBV19; D: -; DNA: TGTGCCAGTAGTGATATTACCCAGGGCAGCGGCACTGAAGCTTTCTTT; CDR3: CASSDITQGSGTEAFF
size: -; J: TRBJ2-2; V: TRBV4-2; D: TRBD2; DNA: TGTGCCAGCAGCCGGGAGGGAGGAACCGGGGAGCTGTTTTTT; CDR3: CASSREGGTGELFF
size: -; J: TRBJ1-3; V: TRBV5-1; D: -; DNA: TGCGCCAGCAGCTCAACGATCTCTGGAAACACCATATATTTT; CDR3: CASSSTISGNTIYF
size: once; J: TRBJ2-7; V: TRBV25-1; D: -; DNA: TGTGCCAGCAGTGACCCCTCACGGTACGAGCAGTACTTC; CDR3: CASSDPSRYEQYF
size: once; J: TRBJ2-3; V: TRBV6-1; D: -; DNA: TGTGCCAGCAGTGGAGGACTACCCCCGGGCACAGATACGCAGTATTTT; CDR3: CASSGGLPPGTDTQYF
size: -; J: TRBJ1-1; V: TRBV28; D: -; DNA: TGTGCCAGCAGTGCCCGGGGGGACTACTTCATGAACACTGAAGCTTTCTTT; CDR3: CASSARGDYFMNTEAFF
size: -; J: TRBJ2-1; V: TRBV5-4; D: -; DNA: TGTGCCAGCAGCTTCTTAGCGGTTAGCTCCTACAATGAGCAGTTCTTC; CDR3: CASSFLAVSSYNEQFF
size: -; J: TRBJ2-3; V: TRBV6-1; D: TRBD2; DNA: TGTGCCAGCAGTGGGGGGACTAGCGGGACGATATCCACAGATACGCAGTATTTT; CDR3: CASSGGTSGTISTDTQYF
size: -; J: TRBJ2-3; V: TRBV9; D: TRBD1; DNA: TGTGCCAGCAGCGTAAAACCCGGACAGGGGGCGCGGTCCCGGCCCACAGATACGCAGTATTTT; CDR3: CASSVKPGQGARSRPTDTQYF
size: -; J: TRBJ1-5; V: TRBV18; D: -; DNA: TGTGCCAGCTCACCAAATGGGGGGAATCAGCCCCAGCATTTT; CDR3: CASSPNGGNQPQHF
size: -; J: TRBJ1-3; V: TRBV9; D: -; DNA: TGTGCCAGCAGCGCCATCTTGGGAAACACCATATATTTT; CDR3: CASSAILGNTIYF
size: once; J: TRBJ2-7; V: TRBV18; D: -; DNA: TGTGCCAGCTCCCGTGACTTGGGCGAGCAGTACTTC; CDR3: CASSRDLGEQYF
size: -; J: TRBJ1-5; V: TRBV7-2; D: -; DNA: TGTGCCAGCAGCTTAGCCAGGGCCGAGGGTCCCCAGCATTTT; CDR3: CASSLARAEGPQHF